These 26 T cell receptor beta chains came from one sample sequenced in a study of T cell responses to AZD1222 COVID-19 vaccine. Clones were sequenced by immunoSEQ multiplex PCR, and TCRdb holds only the in-frame ones, with some missing. The sample carries roughly 24,000 clones, roughly 85% recorded once. Sequenced material: peripheral blood, taken 28 days after the second AZD1222 dose. The receptors here all came from an adult who received the AZD1222 COVID-19 vaccine.

J is TRBJ1-4 and V is TRBV4-3; 9 positions agree with TRBD1. CDR1 and CDR2 from the germline V gene are LGHNA and YSLEER. The ends lost 2 bases at V and 8 bases at J; junction bases unmatched: 12. The CDR3 is 17 amino acids. In DNA form, the CDR3 reads TGCGCCAGCAGCCAAAGAGGGACAGGGATTTTCCGGGAAAAACTGTTTTTT. As protein: CASSQRGTGIFREKLFF.

This chain links TRBV11-2 with TRBJ1-5; D perhaps matches TRBD1 (5 bases). The CDR3 extends over 14 amino acids. Germline V gene sequence: CDR1 SGHAT, CDR2 FQNNGV. V lost 2 bases and J lost 4, with 9 bases in between. The CDR3 region is CASSLNRLNQPQHF. CDR3 in DNA: TGTGCCAGCAGCTTAAACAGGCTGAATCAGCCCCAGCATTTT.

This CDR3 is CASSLQGTANEKLFF. Here the CDR3 DNA reads TGCGCCAGCAGCTTACAGGGTACCGCTAATGAAAAACTGTTTTTT. The rearrangement uses TRBV5-1 and TRBJ1-4; TRBD1 is a possible D gene (6 bases). The V end lost 2 bases, the J end lost 3 bases, and 11 bases lay between the germline ends. The CDR3 totals 15 residues. The germline V gene has CDR1 SGHRS and CDR2 YFSETQ.

The chain joins TRBV4-3 to TRBJ2-3, with 8 nucleotides matching TRBD1. The trim removed 4 bases at V and 3 bases at J, leaving 12 bases unmatched. Germline CDR1 and CDR2: LGHNA and YSLEER. The CDR3 extends over 17 amino acids. CDR3 sequence reads: CASSLGQGRRWTDTQYF. The DNA for the CDR3 is TGCGCCAGCAGCCTCGGACAGGGTAGGAGGTGGACAGATACGCAGTATTTT.

This clone appeared a few times. The V and J genes are TRBV28 and TRBJ2-5; 8 positions agree with TRBD1. Trimming cost V 5 bases and J 4 bases; bases outside gene matches: 0. Germline V CDR1 and CDR2: MDHEN, SYDVKM. The CDR3 totals 12 residues. DNA for the CDR3: TGTGCCAGCAGTCAGGGGGCAGAGACCCAGTACTTC. Amino acid sequence: CASSQGAETQYF.

This chain connects TRBV28 to TRBJ2-1, with D unresolved. The CDR3 is 12 residues long. V was trimmed by 6 bases and J by 8 bases, leaving 11 bases between them. The germline CDR1 and CDR2 sequences are MDHEN and SYDVKM. CDR3 amino acids: CASSFSGYEQFF. CDR3 sequence (DNA): TGTGCCAGCAGCTTTTCCGGCTATGAGCAGTTCTTC.

The rearrangement joins TRBV4-2 to TRBJ2-7; D tentatively fits TRBD1 or TRBD2 (5 bases each). Trimming removed 0 bases at V and 5 bases at J, with 11 bases between. Germline V gives CDR1 LGHNA, CDR2 YNFKEQ. CDR3 length: 14 residues. CDR3 amino acids: CASSQDPRDHEQYF. DNA of the CDR3: TGTGCCAGCAGCCAAGATCCTAGGGACCACGAGCAGTACTTC.

This clone has just one count. V and J are TRBV6-6 and TRBJ1-5; D unresolved. V lost 7 bases to trimming and J lost 5 bases, with 12 bases between them. CDR3 length equals 13 residues. CDR1 is MNHNY and CDR2 is SVGAGI in the germline V gene (reference sequence). The CDR3 DNA sequence: TGTGCCAGCACCTACATTGACGATCAGCCCCAGCATTTT. Translating gives CASTYIDDQPQHF.

This chain links TRBV4-2 with TRBJ1-1; D is uncertain. V was cut by 4 bases and J by 5 bases, with 8 bases left in between. The CDR3 loop spans 12 amino acids. CDR1 LGHNA and CDR2 YNFKEQ come from the germline V gene. The CDR3 here is CASSRAGTEAFF. The DNA for the CDR3 is TGTGCCAGCAGCCGGGCGGGTACTGAAGCTTTCTTT.

The chain joins TRBV7-8 to TRBJ2-5, with a possible D match to TRBD2 (5 bases). Germline V gene sequence: CDR1 SGHVS, CDR2 FQNEAQ. This CDR3 is 16 amino acids long. V lost 1 base and J 1 base, leaving 13 bases between the germline ends. The CDR3 protein is CASSLVSEDFQETQYF. The CDR3 nucleotides are TGTGCCAGCAGCTTAGTTAGCGAGGACTTCCAAGAGACCCAGTACTTC.

This clone showed up just once. V gene TRBV5-8 combines with J gene TRBJ1-2, with D perhaps matching TRBD1 (6 bases). The V end lost 4 bases, the J end lost 3 bases, and 16 bases lay between the germline ends. The CDR3 has 15 amino acids. Per the germline V gene, CDR1 is SGHTS and CDR2 is YDEGEE. CDR3 DNA: TGTGCCAGCAGCCCCCAAAATCAGGGGTACTATGGCTACACCTTC. Translation: CASSPQNQGYYGYTF.

The chain carries TRBV3-1 (or the pseudogene TRBV3-2) and TRBJ1-1; the D gene is possibly TRBD1 (5 bases). V was pared by 0 bases and J by 7 bases, with 15 bases between. Germline CDR1 and CDR2: LGHDT and YNNKEL (reference sequence). There are 15 residues in the CDR3. The CDR3 DNA sequence: TGTGCCAGCAGCCAAGACCGACTGGGACCGAGTGAAGCTTTCTTT. It specifies CASSQDRLGPSEAFF.

The gene calls are TRBV7-6 and TRBJ2-7, with 11 bases lining up with TRBD1. Germline V lookup: CDR1 SGHVS, CDR2 FNYEAQ. After removal of 5 bases from V and 6 bases from J, the junction contained 9 bases not matched to a gene. This CDR3 is 15 amino acids long. The CDR3 DNA follows: TGTGCCAGCAGCCCAGGACAGGGGGCCTACTCCGAGCAGTACTTC. This sequence encodes CASSPGQGAYSEQYF.

This clone has only one observation. The rearrangement links TRBV10-3 to TRBJ2-2, with D perhaps TRBD1 (5 bases). Germline values: CDR1 ENHRY, CDR2 SYGVKD. There are 15 residues in the CDR3. V shed 4 bases and J shed 0 bases, with 9 bases lying between them. The CDR3 sequence is CAISGGRTNTGELFF. The DNA of the CDR3 is TGTGCCATCAGTGGGGGCAGAACGAACACCGGGGAGCTGTTTTTT.

The chain joins TRBV27 to TRBJ2-2; the match to TRBD2 covers 13 bases. V was clipped by 6 bases and J by 6 bases; unmatched bases: 7. There are 16 residues in the CDR3. CDR1 and CDR2 (germline): MNHEY, SMNVEV (reference sequence). CDR3 amino acids: CASSGLLAGGPGELFF. CDR3 in DNA: TGTGCCAGCAGCGGCCTACTAGCGGGGGGGCCCGGGGAGCTGTTTTTT.

The V and J genes are TRBV10-3 and TRBJ1-6; possibly TRBD1 for D (6 bases). CDR3 size: 14 residues. Trimming pared 0 bases from V and 8 bases from J, leaving 8 bases between. Germline CDR1 reads ENHRY; CDR2 reads SYGVKD. The CDR3 nucleotides are TGTGCCATCAGTGAGTCCCACAGGGATTCACCCCTCCACTTT. Protein sequence: CAISESHRDSPLHF.

This chain connects TRBV6-5 to TRBJ1-3; the D is unclear. The V gene lost 2 bases and the J gene lost 1 base, with 9 bases spanning the gap. CDR1 and CDR2 (germline): MNHEY, SVGAGI. The CDR3 sequence is 15 residues long. The CDR3 sequence is CASSYGSSSGNTIYF. DNA for the CDR3: TGTGCCAGCAGTTACGGATCTTCTTCTGGAAACACCATATATTTT.

This chain uses TRBV7-2 with TRBJ2-3; D remains ambiguous. The CDR3 covers 14 residues. Germline CDR1 SGHTA, CDR2 FQGNSA. Trimming left V 6 bases short and J 4 bases short, with 14 bases between. CDR3 amino acids: CASRPPVRSDTQYF. The CDR3 DNA reads TGTGCCAGCAGGCCCCCGGTGAGGTCAGATACGCAGTATTTT.

The CDR3 loop reads CASSQDLTGQRYTF. CDR3 in DNA: TGCGCCAGCAGCCAAGATCTTACAGGCCAACGCTACACCTTC. The V call is TRBV4-3, the J call TRBJ1-2; D perhaps matches TRBD1 (5 bases). The CDR3 covers 14 residues. The V gene's germline CDR1 is LGHNA and CDR2 YSLEER. V was shortened by 0 bases and J by 9 bases, with 14 bases between the two germline ends.

V and J are TRBV7-2 and TRBJ2-1, with a tentative D call TRBD2 (5 bases). V dropped 2 bases and J dropped 15 bases, with 20 bases sitting between them. Germline values: CDR1 SGHTA, CDR2 FQGNSA. This CDR3 comprises 14 residues. The CDR3 DNA reads as TGTGCCAGCAGCTTAATCGGAGGCGGAGCTCTGATGTTCTTC. It encodes CASSLIGGGALMFF.

This clone was found once. The rearrangement links TRBV10-3 to TRBJ1-1, with D hard to call. V lost 3 bases to trimming and J lost 0 bases, with 8 bases between them. There are 14 residues in the CDR3. In germline, CDR1 is ENHRY, CDR2 SYGVKD. The CDR3: CAISDSQLNTEAFF. The CDR3 DNA reads as TGTGCCATCAGTGATTCCCAGTTGAACACTGAAGCTTTCTTT.

The chain employs TRBV6-5 and TRBJ2-4; D remains unclear. Per the germline V gene, CDR1 is MNHEY and CDR2 is SVGAGI. The CDR3 has 13 amino acids. V gave up 5 bases and J gave up 5 bases, with 10 bases separating them. The CDR3 here is CASSPQPENIQYF. CDR3 DNA: TGTGCCAGCAGTCCCCAACCGGAAAACATTCAGTACTTC.

The chain links TRBV13 to TRBJ1-5; no definite D call. Germline lookup yields CDR1 PRHDT and CDR2 FYEKMQ (reference sequence). The CDR3 runs to 13 residues. The V and J ends lost 0 bases and 3 bases respectively, with 3 bases between them. The CDR3 coding sequence is TGTGCCAGCAGCTTAGGATCCAATCAGCCCCAGCATTTT. Translated: CASSLGSNQPQHF.

The chain uses TRBV5-1 and TRBJ1-4, with 8 bases matching TRBD1. V shed 1 base and J 8 bases; nucleotides not matched to a gene: 4. The CDR3 runs 14 residues. Germline V gene data show CDR1 as SGHRS and CDR2 as YFSETQ. The CDR3 DNA follows: TGCGCCAGCAGCTTGCAGGGGGCACGCGAAAAACTGTTTTTT. Its protein product is CASSLQGAREKLFF.

This sequence joins TRBV5-5 and TRBJ2-7, with D perhaps TRBD2 (5 bases). This CDR3 region has 15 residues. Germline lookup yields CDR1 SGHKS and CDR2 YYEKEE (reference sequence). The V end was cut by 1 base, the J end by 6 bases, with 17 bases between. The CDR3 DNA is TGTGCCAGCAGCTTGTCGGCTAGCCTGGACTCCGAGCAGTACTTC. It encodes CASSLSASLDSEQYF.

The CDR3 nucleotides are TGTGCCAGCAGCTTGCCGACAGGGTTCACAGATACGCAGTATTTT. Translating gives CASSLPTGFTDTQYF. The chain couples TRBV5-6 to TRBJ2-3; TRBD1 matches 7 bases. V was clipped by 1 base and J by 2 bases; unmatched bases: 4. Germline V gene lookup returns CDR1 SGHDT and CDR2 YYEEEE. The CDR3 spans 15 residues.